This T cell receptor (beta chain) was sequenced during a study of CD4 T cells in relation to SARS-CoV-2 and coronaviruses. Study at large: The negative reference was HIV-1 Nef peptide pool or peptide-free culture. The restricting HLA molecule for shared crossreactive spike epitopes was mapped.

Produced via immunoSEQ multiplex PCR; TCRdb's table is partial and in-frame only. Of 23,000 or so clones in the sample, about three quarters were seen once. There are 14 residues in the CDR3. Germline values: CDR1 SGHDT, CDR2 YYEEEE. The ends were cut back, 4 bases at V and 2 bases at J, with 13 bases in the middle. Before the COVID-19 pandemic, during about 2011-2019, CD4+ T cells were taken from unexposed donors. The cells were cultured for 10 days before CD4+ T cells were isolated. As cell numbers allowed, unexposed-donor CD4+ T cells faced SARS-CoV-2 S/N and four cold-coronavirus spikes. For this clone: The antigen is unknown.

The sequence came from a human donor in good health. The specimen sequenced was CD4+ T cells from PBMCs, cultured in vitro. The rearrangement uses TRBV5-6 and TRBJ2-7; either TRBD1 or TRBD2 may supply D (5 bases each). Here the CDR3 DNA reads TGTGCCAGCAGCGGGGGACGGAACCCCTACGAGCAGTACTTC. The encoded protein is CASSGGRNPYEQYF.